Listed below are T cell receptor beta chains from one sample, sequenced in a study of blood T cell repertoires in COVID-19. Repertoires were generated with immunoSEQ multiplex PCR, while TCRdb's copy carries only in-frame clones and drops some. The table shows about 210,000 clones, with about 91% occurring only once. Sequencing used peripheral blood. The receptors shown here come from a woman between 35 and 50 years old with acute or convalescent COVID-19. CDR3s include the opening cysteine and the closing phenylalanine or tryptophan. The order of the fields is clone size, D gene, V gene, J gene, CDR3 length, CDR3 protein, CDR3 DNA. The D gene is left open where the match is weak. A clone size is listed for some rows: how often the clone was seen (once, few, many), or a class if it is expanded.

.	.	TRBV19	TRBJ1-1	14	CASRIQLGNTEAFF	TGTGCCAGTCGGATACAGTTGGGGAACACTGAAGCTTTCTTT
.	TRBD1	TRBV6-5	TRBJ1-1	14	CASSYDRQGMEAFF	TGTGCCAGCAGTTACGACCGACAGGGAATGGAAGCTTTCTTT
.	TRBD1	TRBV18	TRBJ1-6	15	CASSLGQGFNSPLHF	TGTGCCAGCTCACTTGGACAGGGTTTTAATTCACCCCTCCACTTT
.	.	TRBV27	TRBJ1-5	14	CASSSGRFNQPQHF	TGTGCCAGCAGTTCCGGCAGGTTCAATCAGCCCCAGCATTTT
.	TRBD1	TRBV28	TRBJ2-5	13	CASSLPGGETQYF	TGTGCCAGCAGTTTACCAGGGGGAGAGACCCAGTACTTC
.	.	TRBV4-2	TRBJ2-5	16	CASSPTPEGGAETQYF	TGTGCCAGCAGCCCGACTCCCGAAGGGGGGGCAGAGACCCAGTACTTC
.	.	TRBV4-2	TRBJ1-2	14	CASSPSREQVSYTF	TGTGCCAGCAGCCCGAGCCGAGAACAGGTATCTTACACCTTC
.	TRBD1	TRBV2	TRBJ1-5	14	CASSGQGRVQPQHF	TGTGCCAGCAGTGGACAGGGACGAGTCCAGCCCCAGCATTTT
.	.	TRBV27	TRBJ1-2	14	CASSFLADSYGYTF	TGTGCCAGCAGTTTTCTTGCGGATTCATATGGCTACACCTTC
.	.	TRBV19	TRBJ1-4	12	CASREIDEKLFF	TGTGCCAGTAGGGAGATTGACGAAAAACTGTTTTTT
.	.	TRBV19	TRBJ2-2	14	CASSIGYRAGELFF	TGTGCCAGTAGTATTGGCTATCGGGCCGGGGAGCTGTTTTTT
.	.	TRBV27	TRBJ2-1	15	CASSLLAGSYNEQFF	TGTGCCAGCAGTTTACTGGCGGGCTCCTACAATGAGCAGTTCTTC
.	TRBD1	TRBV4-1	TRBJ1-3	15	CASSQRTGGGNTIYF	TGCGCCAGCAGCCAGAGGACAGGGGGCGGAAACACCATATATTTT
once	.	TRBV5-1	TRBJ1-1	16	CASRDEGQSINTEAFF	TGCGCCAGCAGGGATGAAGGACAGAGCATTAACACTGAAGCTTTCTTT
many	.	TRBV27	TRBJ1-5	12	CVRGIGNQPQHF	TGTGTACGGGGAATAGGCAATCAGCCCCAGCATTTT
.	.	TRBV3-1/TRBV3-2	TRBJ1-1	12	CASSRGNTEAFF	TGTGCCAGCAGCCGAGGAAATACTGAAGCTTTCTTT
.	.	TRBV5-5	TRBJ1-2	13	CASSLGEKYGYTF	TGTGCCAGCAGCCTAGGGGAAAAATATGGCTACACCTTC
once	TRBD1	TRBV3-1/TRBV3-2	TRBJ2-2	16	CASSRQGWEFTGELFF	TGTGCCAGCAGCCGACAGGGGTGGGAATTCACCGGGGAGCTGTTTTTT
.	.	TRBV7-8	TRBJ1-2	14	CASSLERGTGGYTF	TGTGCCAGCAGCTTAGAGCGGGGAACAGGCGGCTACACCTTC
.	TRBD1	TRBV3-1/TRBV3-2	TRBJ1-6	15	CASGHRGSSNSPLHF	TGTGCCAGCGGACACAGGGGATCGAGTAATTCACCCCTCCACTTT
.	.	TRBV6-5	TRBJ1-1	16	CASSYSNSPGYSEAFF	TGTGCCAGCAGTTACTCGAACTCCCCAGGGTACTCTGAAGCTTTCTTT
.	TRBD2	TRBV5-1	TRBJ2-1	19	CASSLAVIFRTSIYNEQFF	TGCGCCAGCAGCTTGGCTGTCATATTTCGGACTAGCATCTACAATGAGCAGTTCTTC
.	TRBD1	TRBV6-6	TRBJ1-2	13	CASSYRTGDGYTF	TGTGCCAGCAGTTACAGGACAGGGGATGGCTACACCTTC
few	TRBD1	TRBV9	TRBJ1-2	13	CASSVGQGDGYTF	TGTGCCAGCAGCGTAGGACAGGGAGACGGCTACACCTTC
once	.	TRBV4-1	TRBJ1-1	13	CASSRLAGEAAFF	TGCGCCAGCAGCCGCCTGGCAGGGGAAGCAGCTTTCTTT
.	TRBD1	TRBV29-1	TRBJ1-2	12	CSGKLGQQSYTF	TGCAGCGGGAAGTTGGGACAGCAATCCTACACCTTC
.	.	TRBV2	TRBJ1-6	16	CASRAPWGGHNSPLHF	TGTGCCAGCAGAGCCCCTTGGGGGGGTCATAATTCACCCCTCCACTTT
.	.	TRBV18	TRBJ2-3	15	CASSRSRTATDTQYF	TGTGCCAGCTCACGATCGAGGACAGCTACAGATACGCAGTATTTT
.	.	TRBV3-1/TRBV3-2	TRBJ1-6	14	CASSPKNGNSPLHF	TGTGCCAGCAGCCCAAAAAATGGCAATTCACCCCTCCACTTT
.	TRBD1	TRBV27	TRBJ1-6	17	CASSLGQGPSYNSPLHF	TGTGCCAGCAGTTTGGGACAGGGCCCCTCCTATAATTCACCCCTCCACTTT
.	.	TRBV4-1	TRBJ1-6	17	CASSQEQGQGIGSPLHF	TGCGCCAGCAGCCAAGAACAAGGGCAGGGGATCGGTTCACCCCTCCACTTT